Detailed here is one TCR beta chain. Its antigen remains unidentified. This sample is part of a study of vaccination and CD4 T cells after COVID-19. Study background: Post-vaccine sampling followed dose two by a median roughly 76 days (range 14 to 241).

Sequencing of cultured CD4+ T cell DNA used the Oncomine TCR Beta short-read assay. The template was genomic DNA from cultured CD4+ T cells. TCRdb processed the PCR reads anew with MiXCR; each CDR3 protein has one entry. There are 14,000 or so distinct CDR3 sequences in the sample; roughly 31% occur only once, and approximately 22% lies in the top ten. Sample treatment: approximately 9-day PBMC culture with coronavirus spike peptide pools or control peptides (ViraFEST assay). The ViraFEST method relied on peptide pools to expand antigen-specific T cells, followed by TCR sequencing. The germline V gene encodes CDR1 DFQATT and CDR2 SNEGSKA (reference sequence). The CDR3 has 16 amino acids. V gave up 3 bases and J gave up 3 bases, with 15 bases separating them.

This TCR was sampled from a human donor with COVID-19. Sequencing used cultured CD4+ T cells from blood. The genes are TRBV20-1 and TRBJ1-6, with D possibly matching TRBD1 (5 bases). Here the CDR3 reads CSARKTGAFYNSPLHF. The CDR3 bases are TGCAGTGCTAGGAAAACCGGGGCCTTCTATAATTCACCCCTCCACTTT.